This TCR beta chain emerged from a study of radiotherapy plus CTLA-4 blockade in lung cancer (dated by TCRdb to 2017 to 2018). Looking at the study overall: Objective responses were observed in 18% of enrolled patients, and disease control was achieved in approximately 32%. The research as a whole found: Early dynamic changes in blood T cell clones, together with increased serum interferon-beta after radiation, were reported as the strongest predictors of response. TCR clones derived from tumors expanded in peripheral blood after treatment with radiotherapy and ipilimumab.

Counted from cysteine to phenylalanine, this CDR3 has 11 amino acids. The sequence is cut down to CDR3 DNA, 33 bases in frame from base 1. V is shortened by 5 bases, J by 0 bases, and the region joining them spans 4 bases. As encoded in the germline V gene, CDR1 is SQVTM while CDR2 is ANQGSEA. Receptors were amplified or captured by the immunoSEQ multiplex PCR assay. Entries here come from immuneACCESS through TCRdb and include only in-frame sequences with V and J called. Some clones fail to appear in such tables; in the studies checked, an unresolved V gene covers under half of the shortfall, and the cause of the remainder is unknown. For this sample the table gives 65,000 to 90,000 clones, of which around 90% were detected only once. 35% to 50% of the sample belongs to the ten largest clones. Focal radiation therapy combined with CTLA-4 blockade (ipilimumab) was tested in patients with chemo-refractory metastatic non-small-cell lung cancer.

A word on this clone: Its cognate antigen has yet to be identified. No per-base quality is available; no much larger clone lies one base away.

The source material was peripheral blood, sampled from a patient treated with radiotherapy plus ipilimumab. The sequence links TRBV29-1 to TRBJ1-1, with the D gene not clear enough to name. This TCR derives from a human donor with non-small cell lung cancer that progressed on radiotherapy plus ipilimumab. In nucleotides, the sequence is TGCAGCGTTATGTTGAACACTGAAGCTTTCTTT. It translates to CSVMLNTEAFF.